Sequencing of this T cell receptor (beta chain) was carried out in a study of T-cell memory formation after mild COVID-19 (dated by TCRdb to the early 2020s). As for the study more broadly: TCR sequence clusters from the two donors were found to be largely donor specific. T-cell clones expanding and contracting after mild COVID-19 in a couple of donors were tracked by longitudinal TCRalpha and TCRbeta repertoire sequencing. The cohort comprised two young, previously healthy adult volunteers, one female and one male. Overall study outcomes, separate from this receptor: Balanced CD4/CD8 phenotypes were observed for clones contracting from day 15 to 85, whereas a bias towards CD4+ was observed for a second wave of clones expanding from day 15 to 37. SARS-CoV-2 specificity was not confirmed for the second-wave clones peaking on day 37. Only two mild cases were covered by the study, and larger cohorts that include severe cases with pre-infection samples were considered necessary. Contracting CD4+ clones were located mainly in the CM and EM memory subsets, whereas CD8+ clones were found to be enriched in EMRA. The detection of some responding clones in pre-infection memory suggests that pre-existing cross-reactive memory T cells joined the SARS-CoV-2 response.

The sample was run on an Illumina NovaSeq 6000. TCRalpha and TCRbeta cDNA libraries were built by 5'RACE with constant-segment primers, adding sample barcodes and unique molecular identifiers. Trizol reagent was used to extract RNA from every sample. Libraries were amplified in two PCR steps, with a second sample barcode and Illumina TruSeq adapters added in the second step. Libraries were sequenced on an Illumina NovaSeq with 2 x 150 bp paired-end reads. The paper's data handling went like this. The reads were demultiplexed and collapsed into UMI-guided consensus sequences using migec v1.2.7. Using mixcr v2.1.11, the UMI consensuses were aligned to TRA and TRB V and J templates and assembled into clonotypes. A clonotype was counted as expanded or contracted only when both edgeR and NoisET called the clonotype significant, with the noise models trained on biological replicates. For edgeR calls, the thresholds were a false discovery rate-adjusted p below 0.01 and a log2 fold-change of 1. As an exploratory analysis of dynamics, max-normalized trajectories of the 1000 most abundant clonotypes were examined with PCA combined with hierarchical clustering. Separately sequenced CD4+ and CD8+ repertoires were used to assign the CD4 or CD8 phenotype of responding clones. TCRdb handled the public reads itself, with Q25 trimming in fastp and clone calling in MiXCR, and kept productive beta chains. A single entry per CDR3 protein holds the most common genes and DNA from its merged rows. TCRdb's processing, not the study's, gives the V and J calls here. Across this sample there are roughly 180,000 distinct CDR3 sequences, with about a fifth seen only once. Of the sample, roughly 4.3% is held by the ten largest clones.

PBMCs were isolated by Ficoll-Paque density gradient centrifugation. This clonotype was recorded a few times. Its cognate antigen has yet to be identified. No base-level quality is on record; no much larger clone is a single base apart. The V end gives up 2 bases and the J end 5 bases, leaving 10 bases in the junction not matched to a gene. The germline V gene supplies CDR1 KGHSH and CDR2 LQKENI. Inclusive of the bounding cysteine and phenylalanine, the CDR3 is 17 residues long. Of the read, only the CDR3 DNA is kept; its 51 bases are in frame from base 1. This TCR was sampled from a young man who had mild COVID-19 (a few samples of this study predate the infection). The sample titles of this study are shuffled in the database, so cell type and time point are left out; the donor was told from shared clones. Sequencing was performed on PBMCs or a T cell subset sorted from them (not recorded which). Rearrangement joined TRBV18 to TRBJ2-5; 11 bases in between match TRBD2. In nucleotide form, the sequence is TGTGCCAGCTCACCATTCGAACTAGCGGGGGCAAGGGAGACCCAGTACTTC. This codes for CASSPFELAGARETQYF.